Following are 8 T cell receptor beta chains from one sample sequenced in a study of blood T cells in healthy people across ages. Together with a sample-barcoded 5' primer, a J-beta primer mix was included in a second PCR lasting about 7 to 11 cycles. Using its own MiXCR run on the 5' RACE reads, TCRdb lists one record per CDR3 protein. Found here are 1.5 million to 2 million distinct CDR3 sequences, about 39% of them singletons; the top ten hold around 23%. Sequenced material: blood. Receptors originate from a human donor in good health.

The chain recombines TRBV7-6 with TRBJ1-6; 8 bases are a match to TRBD1. The CDR3 is 14 residues long. The V gene's germline CDR1 is SGHVS and CDR2 FNYEAQ. V lost 3 bases to trimming and J lost 10 bases; unmatched junction nucleotides: 5. The CDR3 coding sequence is TGTGCCAGCAGCTTCAGGGGGCATCGGTCACCCCTCCACTTT. This translates into CASSFRGHRSPLHF.

As concerns this clonotype: This may come from a read error, since a much larger clone is one base off. The chain links TRBV7-9 to TRBJ2-1, with D hard to call. The CDR3 is made up of 13 amino acids. Germline lookup yields CDR1 SEHNR and CDR2 FQNEAQ (reference sequence). CDR3 coding DNA: TGTGACAGCAGCTTAGCTGGGGTCGGTGAGCAGTTCTTC. Its protein is CDSSLAGVGEQFF. Full variable domain (rest looked up from reference TRBV7-9 and TRBJ2-1): DTGVSQNPRHKITKRGQNVTFRCDPISEHNRLYWYRQTLGQGPEFLTYFQNEAQLEKSRLLSDRFSAERPKGSFSTLEIQRTEQGDSAMYLCDSSLAGVGEQFFGPGTRLTVL.

The genes are TRBV20-1 and TRBJ2-1; TRBD2 matches 7 bases. The CDR3 has 17 amino acids. J gave up 6 bases and V 0 bases, and 14 bases lay outside the gene matches. CDR1 and CDR2 (germline): DFQATT, SNEGSKA (reference sequence). The CDR3 region has the DNA TGCAGTGCTAGAGACTCAATGACGGGGGGTTACCTCAATGAGCAGTTCTTC. It is translated as CSARDSMTGGYLNEQFF.

The chain recombines TRBV7-2 with TRBJ2-3, with 13 positions matching TRBD2. V trimming: 2 bases; J trimming: 0 bases; junction bases outside the gene matches: 8. This CDR3 spans 19 amino acids. In germline, CDR1 is SGHTA, CDR2 FQGNSA. CDR3 bases: TGTGCCAGCAGCTTAACCGGGACTAGCGGGGACCTTAGCACAGATACGCAGTATTTT. This sequence encodes CASSLTGTSGDLSTDTQYF.

This clonotype occurred a few times. For the CDR3, the DNA is TGTGCCAGCAGAACAAGGGTGAATACGCAGTATTTT. It specifies CASRTRVNTQYF. The chain carries TRBV27 and TRBJ2-3, with no clear D. Trimming removed 6 bases from V and 7 bases from J, with 11 bases in between. The CDR3 length is 12 residues. Germline-derived CDR1 and CDR2 are MNHEY and SMNVEV (reference sequence).

This rearrangement joins TRBV5-1 to TRBJ1-4; 7 bases align to TRBD1. Trimming at V came to 4 bases and at J to 5 bases, leaving 8 bases not matched to a gene. The germline V gene has CDR1 SGHRS and CDR2 YFSETQ. The CDR3 has 15 residues. The CDR3, as DNA: TGCGCCAGCAGCCTCCCCGGGACAGAGAATGAAAAACTGTTTTTT. Residues: CASSLPGTENEKLFF.

The sample holds a few counts of this clonotype. The chain employs TRBV5-4 and TRBJ1-4, with no clear D. The germline V and J ends were trimmed by 3 bases and 8 bases, with 11 bases remaining between them. The CDR3 totals 13 residues. Per germline, CDR1 SGHNT and CDR2 YYREEE (reference sequence). As DNA, the CDR3 is TGTGCCAGCAGCTCTCGATCTGGCGAAAAACTGTTTTTT. Translating it yields CASSSRSGEKLFF.

This clonotype appeared once. This chain joins TRBV4-3 and TRBJ1-2, with TRBD1 matching 7 bases. Germline CDR1 and CDR2: LGHNA and YSLEER. The ends lost 0 bases at V and 8 bases at J; junction bases unmatched: 9. This CDR3 comprises 15 residues. The CDR3 loop is CASSQEYRGAGGYTF. The CDR3 region has the DNA TGCGCCAGCAGCCAAGAGTACAGGGGAGCGGGAGGCTACACCTTC.